This is a list of T cell receptor beta chains from one sample in a study of radiotherapy plus CTLA-4 blockade in lung cancer. Using immunoSEQ multiplex PCR, the repertoire was profiled, and TCRdb retains in-frame clones only, with some absent. The table records 80,000 to 100,000 clones, 75% to 90% of them present only once. Sample: peripheral blood, taken from a patient treated with radiotherapy plus ipilimumab. The receptors were gathered from a human donor with non-small cell lung cancer who had a partial response to radiotherapy plus ipilimumab. Each CDR3 is given without its conserved first and last residue. Clone size is given for some rows only: seen once, a few or many times, or a class if the clone is expanded.

cdr3_length | v_call | clone_size | cdr3_aa
15 | TRBV5-1 | - | ASSTRPLQRTNEKLF
10 | TRBV4-2 | - | ASSPPRSTQY
13 | TRBV11-2 | few | ASSLRPSGTDTQY
13 | TRBV7-9 | - | ASSRGAWGRDEQY
16 | TRBV28 | - | ASSSGGAGLAGSYEQY
12 | TRBV7-2 | - | ASSPRGTADEQF
14 | TRBV18 | - | ASSLVRDPSYNEQF
13 | TRBV5-5 | once | ASSSQGLANYGYT
13 | TRBV7-2 | - | ASSSTPARRETQY
12 | TRBV5-1 | once | ASSGQGPTDTQY
15 | TRBV5-1 | - | ASSLRKGGNSYNEQF
12 | TRBV9 | - | ASSVDPSSEKLF
15 | TRBV28 | - | ASSRTSWGRGANVLT
13 | TRBV6-1 | few | ASSTSSGSFYEQY
13 | TRBV7-2 | - | ASGKMWGGNQPQH
12 | TRBV6-1 | - | ASRRDTTTGEAF
14 | TRBV18 | - | ASSPLSGRRADTQY
14 | TRBV7-6 | - | ASSLPPDRNNEKLF
17 | TRBV14 | - | ASSQDEGLGQGRNGELF
17 | TRBV7-3 | - | ASSSGLAGTRVGQNEQF
13 | TRBV19 | - | ASSIRTGDNYGYT
12 | TRBV18 | - | ASSPQGARETQY
14 | TRBV7-9 | once | ASSQPQTGLNTEAF
13 | TRBV9 | - | ASGGGTSATDTQY
12 | TRBV6-1 | - | ASSEAGQGQPQH
11 | TRBV7-6 | - | ASSSRQNQPQH
13 | TRBV19 | - | ASSVVRQGAAELF
14 | TRBV28 | - | ASSLTSGRGINEQF
14 | TRBV30 | - | AWSEVAASGYNEQF
13 | TRBV6-6 | - | ASSYGQGRSEKLF
11 | TRBV30 | - | AWDLSGYTEAF
13 | TRBV7-2 | - | ASRQDTLSGNTIY
15 | TRBV10-3 | once | AISEPTSGRGTDTQY
13 | TRBV4-2 | few | ASSPGGPNNEKLF
13 | TRBV7-2 | few | ASSLGGTGEYEQY